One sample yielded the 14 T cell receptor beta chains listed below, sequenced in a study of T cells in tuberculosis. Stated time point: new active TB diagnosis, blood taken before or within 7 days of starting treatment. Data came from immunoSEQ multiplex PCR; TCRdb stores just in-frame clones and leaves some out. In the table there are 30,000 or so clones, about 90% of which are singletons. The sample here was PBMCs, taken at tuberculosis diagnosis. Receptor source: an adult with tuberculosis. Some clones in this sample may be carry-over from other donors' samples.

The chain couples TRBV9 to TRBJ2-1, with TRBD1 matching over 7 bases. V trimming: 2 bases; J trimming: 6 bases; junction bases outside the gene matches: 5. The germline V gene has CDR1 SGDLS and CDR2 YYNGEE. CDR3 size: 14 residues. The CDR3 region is CASSVQTGPNEQFF. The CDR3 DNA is TGTGCCAGCAGCGTCCAGACAGGGCCCAATGAGCAGTTCTTC.

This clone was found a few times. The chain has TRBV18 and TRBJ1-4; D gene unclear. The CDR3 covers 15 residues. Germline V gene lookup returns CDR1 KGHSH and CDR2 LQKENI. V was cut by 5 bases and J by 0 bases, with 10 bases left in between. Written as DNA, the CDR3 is TGTGCCAGCTCATTAGACATCCCAACTAATGAAAAACTGTTTTTT. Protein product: CASSLDIPTNEKLFF. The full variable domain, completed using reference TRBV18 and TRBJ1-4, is NAGVMQNPRHLVRRRGQEARLRCSPMKGHSHVYWYRQLPEEGLKFMVYLQKENIIDESGMPKERFSAEFPKEGPSILRIQQVVRGDSAAYFCASSLDIPTNEKLFFGSGTQLSVL.

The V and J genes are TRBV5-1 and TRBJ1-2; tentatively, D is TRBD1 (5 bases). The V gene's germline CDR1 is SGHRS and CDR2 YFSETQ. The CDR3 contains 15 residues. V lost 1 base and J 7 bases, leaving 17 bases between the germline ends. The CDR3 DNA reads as TGCGCCAGCAGCTTGATCCAGGGTTCCAAGGCTGGCTACACCTTC. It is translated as CASSLIQGSKAGYTF.

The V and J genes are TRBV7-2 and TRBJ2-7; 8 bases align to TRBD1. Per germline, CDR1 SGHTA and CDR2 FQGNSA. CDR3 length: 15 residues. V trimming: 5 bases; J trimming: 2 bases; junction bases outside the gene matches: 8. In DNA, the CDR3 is TGTGCCAGCAGCCAATCCGGGACAGGTGCCTACGAGCAGTACTTC. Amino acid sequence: CASSQSGTGAYEQYF.

DNA for the CDR3: TGTGCCAGCAACCCCGACAGGGGTTTCTATGGCTACACCTTC. Its protein product is CASNPDRGFYGYTF. The V gene is TRBV6-1, the J gene TRBJ1-2; 8 positions match TRBD1. Trimming cost V 7 bases and J 4 bases; bases outside gene matches: 8. Germline V CDR1 and CDR2: MNHNS, SASEGT. CDR3 length: 14 amino acids.

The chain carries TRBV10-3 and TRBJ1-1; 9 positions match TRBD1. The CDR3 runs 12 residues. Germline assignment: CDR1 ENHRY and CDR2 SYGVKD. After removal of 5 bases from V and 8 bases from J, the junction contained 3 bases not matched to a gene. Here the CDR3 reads CAISIQGAEAFF. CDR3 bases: TGTGCCATCAGTATACAGGGGGCCGAAGCTTTCTTT.

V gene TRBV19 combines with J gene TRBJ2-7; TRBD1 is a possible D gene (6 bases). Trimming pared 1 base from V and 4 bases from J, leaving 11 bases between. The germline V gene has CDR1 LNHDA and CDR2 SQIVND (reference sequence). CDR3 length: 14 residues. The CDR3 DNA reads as TGTGCCAGTAGTATAGGAGGACAGTCGTACGAGCAGTACTTC. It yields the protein CASSIGGQSYEQYF. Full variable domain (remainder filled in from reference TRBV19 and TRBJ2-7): DGGITQSPKYLFRKEGQNVTLSCEQNLNHDAMYWYRQDPGQGLRLIYYSQIVNDFQKGDIAEGYSVSREKKESFPLTVTSAQKNPTAFYLCASSIGGQSYEQYFGPGTRLTVT.

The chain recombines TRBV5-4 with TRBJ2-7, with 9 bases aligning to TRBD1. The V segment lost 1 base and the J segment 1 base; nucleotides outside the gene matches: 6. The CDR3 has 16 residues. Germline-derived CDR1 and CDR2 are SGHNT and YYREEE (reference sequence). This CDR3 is CASSLRGTGRSYEQYF. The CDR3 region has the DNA TGTGCCAGCAGCTTGAGGGGGACAGGGAGATCCTACGAGCAGTACTTC.

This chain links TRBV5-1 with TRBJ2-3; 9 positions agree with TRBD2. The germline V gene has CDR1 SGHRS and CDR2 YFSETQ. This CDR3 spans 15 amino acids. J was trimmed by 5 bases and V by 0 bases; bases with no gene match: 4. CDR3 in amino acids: CASSLARGGRDTQYF. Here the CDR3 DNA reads TGCGCCAGCAGCTTGGCGCGGGGGGGCAGAGATACGCAGTATTTT.

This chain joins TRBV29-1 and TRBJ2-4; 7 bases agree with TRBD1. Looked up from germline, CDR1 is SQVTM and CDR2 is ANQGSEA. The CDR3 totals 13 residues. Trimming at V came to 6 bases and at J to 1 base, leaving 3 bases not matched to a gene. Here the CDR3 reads CSVLGQAKNIQYF. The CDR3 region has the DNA TGCAGCGTCCTGGGACAGGCCAAAAACATTCAGTACTTC.

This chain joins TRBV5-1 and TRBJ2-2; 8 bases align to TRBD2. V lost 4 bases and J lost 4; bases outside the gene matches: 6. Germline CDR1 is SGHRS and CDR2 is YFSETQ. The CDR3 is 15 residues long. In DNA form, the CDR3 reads TGCGCCAGCAGCGGAGGACTAGCTGGCACCGGGGAGCTGTTTTTT. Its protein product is CASSGGLAGTGELFF. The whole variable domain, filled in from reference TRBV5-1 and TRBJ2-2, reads KAGVTQTPRYLIKTRGQQVTLSCSPISGHRSVSWYQQTPGQGLQFLFEYFSETQRNKGNFPGRFSGRQFSNSRSEMNVSTLELGDSALYLCASSGGLAGTGELFFGEGSRLTVL.

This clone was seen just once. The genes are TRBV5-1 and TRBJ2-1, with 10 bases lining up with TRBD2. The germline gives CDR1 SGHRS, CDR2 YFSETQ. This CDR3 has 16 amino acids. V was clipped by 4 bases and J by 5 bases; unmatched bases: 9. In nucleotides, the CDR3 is TGCGCCAGCAGCCGGGCCCTAGCGGGGGAGGACAATGAGCAGTTCTTC. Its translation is CASSRALAGEDNEQFF.

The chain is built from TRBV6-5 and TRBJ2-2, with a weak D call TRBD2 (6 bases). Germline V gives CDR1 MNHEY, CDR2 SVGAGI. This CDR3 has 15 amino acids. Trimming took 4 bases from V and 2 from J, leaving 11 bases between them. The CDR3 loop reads CASSSGGANTGELFF. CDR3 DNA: TGTGCCAGCAGTTCCGGCGGGGCCAACACCGGGGAGCTGTTTTTT.

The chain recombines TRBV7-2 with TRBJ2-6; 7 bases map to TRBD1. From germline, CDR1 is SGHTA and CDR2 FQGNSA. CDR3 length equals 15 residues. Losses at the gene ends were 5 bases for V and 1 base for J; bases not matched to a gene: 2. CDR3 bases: TGTGCCAGCAGCCAACAGGGGTCTGGGGCCAACGTCCTGACTTTC. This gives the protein CASSQQGSGANVLTF.